Sequencing of this T cell receptor (beta chain) was carried out in a study of blood T cell repertoires in COVID-19 (dated by TCRdb to about 2020). A note on the overall study: Samples covering the acute and convalescent phases of COVID-19 were provided by collaborators in the United States, Italy and Spain. The prospective study material was composed of cDNA or gDNA derived from T cells, B-cell-depleted T cells, or PBMCs. Deeply sampled blood TCRbeta repertoires from subjects exposed to, actively infected with, or recovered from COVID-19 were included in the dataset. The repertoires were released in a freely available public database intended as a resource for research on the immune response to SARS-CoV-2. The samples were drawn from the first 160 participants of the ongoing ImmuneRACE study and from over a thousand subjects provided by 6 global collaborators. The sample metadata nearly always contained a de-identified subject ID, COVID-19 status, age in years and sex. Where available, HLA class I and class II types were taken from metadata supplied by the sample provider and were not determined by assay-based typing. General study outcomes and caveats: Clinical and demographic metadata were provided uncurated, with the amount varying by source and participant.

Each collaborating institution followed its own protocols to collect whole blood in K2EDTA tubes. For TCRbeta analysis, collaborator samples were shipped as frozen whole blood, as isolated PBMCs, or as DNA extracted from either sample type. TCRbeta CDR3 regions were amplified from genomic DNA by means of the immunoSEQ Assay, a bias-controlled multiplex PCR. The published analysis was carried out like this. Within the assay, amplification of reference gene primers was used to estimate how many nucleated cells each sample contained. To quantify the absolute abundance of each unique TCRbeta CDR3 rearrangement, sequence reads were collapsed and filtered. For each sample, productive Simpson clonality was calculated as the square root of Simpson's diversity index over productive rearrangements. The table comes from immuneACCESS by way of TCRdb, which keeps in-frame sequences with V and J called. Part of the clones is missing from these tables; in studies checked, under half for an unresolved V gene and the rest for unknown reasons. The V and J calls and clone size were taken over from that table, and D and trimming were inferred from the DNA. A total of around 99,000 clones appear in this sample, around four fifths of them only once. The top ten clonotypes cover about 18% of the sample.

Reading from cysteine to phenylalanine, the CDR3 counts 13 amino acids. Here the CDR3 DNA is all that survives: 39 bases in frame from base 1. CDR1 is given as SGHRS and CDR2 as YFSETQ, both from the germline V gene. Trimming takes 8 bases off V and 5 bases off J; junction bases not matched to a gene: 7. About this clone itself: Its antigen specificity is not known. Base qualities are not provided; no much larger clone lies one nucleotide away.

The sequencing input was peripheral blood. This receptor was taken from a woman aged 60-75 years with acute or convalescent COVID-19. The chain links TRBV5-1 with TRBJ2-7; the central 10 bases match TRBD2. CDR3 loop: CASAAGGRDEQYF. The nucleotide sequence reads as follows: TGCGCCAGTGCAGCGGGAGGGCGGGACGAGCAGTACTTC.